The count of the clone carrying this TCR beta chain is one. Germline values: CDR1 MNHEY, CDR2 SMNVEV (reference sequence). Germline trimming cut 4 bases from V and 6 bases from J; bases unmatched to any gene: 5. The CDR3 extends over 15 amino acids. The repertoire was sequenced with immunoSEQ multiplex PCR; TCRdb's copy has only in-frame clones and lacks some. The sample gives 15,000 to 20,000 clones, about four fifths of which show up once; more than 9% is in the top ten. The record originates from a study of somatic mutations in cytotoxic T cells in rheumatoid arthritis. This clonotype originated in a woman in her 50s in good health. This chain connects TRBV27 to TRBJ2-1; 11 positions agree with TRBD2. The sample consisted of CD8+ T cells sorted from blood. The CDR3 region is CASSSLAGGTNEQFF. The CDR3 bases are TGTGCCAGCAGTTCTTTAGCGGGAGGGACCAATGAGCAGTTCTTC.